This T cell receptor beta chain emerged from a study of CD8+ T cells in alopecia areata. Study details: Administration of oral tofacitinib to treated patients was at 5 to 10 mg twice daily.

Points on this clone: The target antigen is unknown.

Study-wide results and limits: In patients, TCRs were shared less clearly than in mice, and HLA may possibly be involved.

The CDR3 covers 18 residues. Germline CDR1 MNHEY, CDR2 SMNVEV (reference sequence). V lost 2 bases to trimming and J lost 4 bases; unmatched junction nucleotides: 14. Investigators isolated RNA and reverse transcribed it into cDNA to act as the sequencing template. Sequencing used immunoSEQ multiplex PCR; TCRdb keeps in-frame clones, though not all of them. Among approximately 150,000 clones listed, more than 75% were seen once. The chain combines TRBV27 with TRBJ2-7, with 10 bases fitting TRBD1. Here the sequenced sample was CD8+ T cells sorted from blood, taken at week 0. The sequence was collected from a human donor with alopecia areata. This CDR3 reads CASSLPPPGQGREYEQYF. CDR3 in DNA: TGTGCCAGCAGTTTACCTCCCCCGGGACAGGGGAGAGAGTACGAGCAGTACTTC.